The next 21 T cell receptor beta chains were all read from a single sample in a study of T cell responses to AZD1222 COVID-19 vaccine. Sequencing used immunoSEQ multiplex PCR; TCRdb keeps in-frame clones, though not all of them. This sample has around 200,000 clones, with approximately 90% found just once. Here the sequenced sample was peripheral blood, taken on day 0 of AZD1222 vaccination. Every receptor here comes from an adult in good health.

This rearrangement joins TRBV7-9 to TRBJ2-7, with D possibly called TRBD1 or TRBD2 (7 bases each). This CDR3 has 14 amino acids. Germline V gene data show CDR1 as SEHNR and CDR2 as FQNEAQ (reference sequence). Trimming took off 6 bases at V and 3 bases at J, with 15 bases between the two ends. In DNA, the CDR3 is TGTGCCAGCAGGGGAGGGGGCTTGAACTACGAGCAGTACTTC. Encoded protein: CASRGGGLNYEQYF.

The chain has TRBV5-5 and TRBJ1-1; D unclear. V dropped 0 bases and J dropped 1 base, with 10 bases sitting between them. The germline CDR1 and CDR2 sequences are SGHKS and YYEKEE (reference sequence). This CDR3 has 15 residues. The CDR3 loop reads CASSLVSGWNTEAFF. The CDR3 DNA is TGTGCCAGCAGCTTGGTGTCAGGCTGGAACACTGAAGCTTTCTTT.

This sequence joins TRBV28 and TRBJ1-2; the D gene is possibly TRBD1 (5 bases). V was trimmed by 3 bases and J by 8 bases, leaving 13 bases between them. The CDR3 totals 13 residues. CDR1 MDHEN and CDR2 SYDVKM come from the germline V gene. CDR3 coding DNA: TGTGCCAGCAGTTTTCCAGGGTTGGGGGGCTACACCTTC. The encoded protein is CASSFPGLGGYTF.

J is TRBJ1-1 and V is TRBV28, with TRBD1 as a possible D gene (6 bases). Germline V CDR1 and CDR2: MDHEN, SYDVKM. Between the trimmed V and J ends, which lost 6 bases and 10 bases, there was a span of 21 bases. This CDR3 spans 14 amino acids. The CDR3 DNA reads TGTGCCAGCAGGGAACCTGGGGGGCCGGTCGCAGCTTTCTTT. Translating it yields CASREPGGPVAAFF. Filled out from reference TRBV28 and TRBJ1-1, the complete variable domain reads DVKVTQSSRYLVKRTGEKVFLECVQDMDHENMFWYRQDPGLGLRLIYFSYDVKMKEKGDIPEGYSVSREKKERFSLILESASTNQTSMYLCASREPGGPVAAFFGQGTRLTVV.

In the case of this clone: The junction differs from germline at one of its ends, possibly a read error. This sequence joins TRBV6-2 or TRBV6-3 and TRBJ2-1, with D unclear. Germline CDR1 reads MNHEY; CDR2 reads SVGEGT. CDR3 size: 12 residues. The CDR3 DNA reads as TGTGCCAGCAGTGACTCCCCACATGAGCAGTTCTTC. Its protein is CASSDSPHEQFF.

This clone came up once. This sequence joins TRBV24-1 and TRBJ2-1; 11 bases map to TRBD1. The CDR3 has 18 amino acids. V trimming: 5 bases; J trimming: 4 bases; junction bases outside the gene matches: 12. Germline lookup yields CDR1 KGHDR and CDR2 SFDVKD. The CDR3 region has the DNA TGTGCCACCAGTGCATCCCCCCCGGGACAGGGGGGATACAATGAGCAGTTCTTC. Translation: CATSASPPGQGGYNEQFF.

CDR3 sequence (DNA): TGTGCCAGCAGTCGGGACGGGGACGAGCAGTACTTC. Encoded protein: CASSRDGDEQYF. The rearrangement links TRBV7-9 to TRBJ2-7; D assignment may be TRBD1 or TRBD2 (5 bases each). V was clipped by 6 bases and J by 5 bases, with 11 bases between them. The CDR3 spans 12 residues. In germline, CDR1 is SEHNR, CDR2 FQNEAQ (reference sequence).

The V call is TRBV1, the J call TRBJ2-7; TRBD2 reflects the table's D call only, with no check against the DNA. TRBV1 is assigned pseudogene status. The CDR3 totals 15 residues. In DNA form, the CDR3 reads TGCACCAGCAGCCAGGAGGGACGCCCATCCTACGAGCAGTACTTC. Its protein product is CTSSQEGRPSYEQYF.

V and J are TRBV6-5 and TRBJ1-3, with D perhaps matching TRBD1 (5 bases). The V end lost 2 bases, the J end lost 0 bases, and 8 bases lay between the germline ends. The CDR3 spans 15 residues. The germline V gene encodes CDR1 MNHEY and CDR2 SVGAGI. CDR3 amino acids: CASSYTGSSGNTIYF. The CDR3 nucleotides read TGTGCCAGCAGTTACACAGGCAGCTCTGGAAACACCATATATTTT.

The genes are TRBV19 and TRBJ1-5; the D gene is possibly TRBD1 (6 bases). Germline CDR1 LNHDA, CDR2 SQIVND (reference sequence). V was pared by 7 bases and J by 0 bases, with 13 bases between. CDR3 length: 15 residues. CDR3 DNA sequence: TGTGCCAGTACTAGGGAGGGGGATAGCAATCAGCCCCAGCATTTT. The encoded protein is CASTREGDSNQPQHF.

This chain links TRBV4-2 with TRBJ1-4, with D hard to call. Germline CDR1 reads LGHNA; CDR2 reads YNFKEQ. The CDR3 sequence is 18 residues long. Trimming removed 2 bases from V and 4 bases from J, with 20 bases in between. CDR3 sequence: CASSQSKGPLDGNEKLFF. CDR3 nucleotides: TGTGCCAGCAGCCAATCGAAGGGCCCTCTTGACGGTAATGAAAAACTGTTTTTT.

V is TRBV10-3 and J is TRBJ2-7, with a tentative D call TRBD1 (5 bases). The CDR3 is 14 amino acids. V was clipped by 8 bases and J by 3 bases, with 17 bases between them. Germline CDR1 is ENHRY and CDR2 is SYGVKD. Written as DNA, the CDR3 is TGTGCCATCGGGATTGTGCAGGGCCTCTACGAGCAGTACTTC. As protein: CAIGIVQGLYEQYF.

The sample holds one count of this clone. The chain employs TRBV19 and TRBJ2-1, with 12 bases that match TRBD2. There are 16 residues in the CDR3. V shed 6 bases, J shed 3 bases, and the junction held 6 bases outside the gene matches. Germline loops: CDR1 LNHDA, CDR2 SQIVND (reference sequence). The CDR3 loop is CASRLAGGPGYNEQFF. In DNA form, the CDR3 reads TGTGCCAGTAGGCTAGCGGGAGGGCCTGGCTACAATGAGCAGTTCTTC.

As for this clone: Mismatch with germline at one junction end may stem from a read error. The CDR3 reads CASSQDRWTGRIF. In DNA form, the CDR3 reads TGCGCCAGCAGCCAAGATCGCTGGACAGGTAGAATCTTC. The chain joins TRBV4-3 to TRBJ2-1; TRBD1 matches 7 bases. Germline V CDR1 and CDR2: LGHNA, YSLEER. CDR3 length: 13 amino acids.

The chain links TRBV18 to TRBJ1-1, with a tentative D call TRBD1 (5 bases). Trimming pared 3 bases from V and 1 base from J, leaving 15 bases between. The CDR3 totals 16 residues. CDR1 KGHSH and CDR2 LQKENI come from the germline V gene. CDR3 protein: CASSPIQGFGNTEAFF. The CDR3 DNA sequence: TGTGCCAGCTCACCGATCCAGGGTTTTGGGAACACTGAAGCTTTCTTT.

The chain has TRBV9 and TRBJ1-2; no clear D. The germline V gene encodes CDR1 SGDLS and CDR2 YYNGEE. V shed 3 bases and J shed 3 bases, with 12 bases lying between them. The CDR3 sequence is 14 residues long. The CDR3 sequence: CASSAGNGHYGYTF. As DNA, the CDR3 is TGTGCCAGCAGCGCCGGAAACGGTCACTATGGCTACACCTTC.

J is TRBJ2-3 and V is TRBV11-3; 8 bases map to TRBD1. The CDR3 is made up of 14 amino acids. Germline V lookup: CDR1 SGHNT, CDR2 YENEEA. The junction had 5 bases not matched to a gene; V was cut back by 5 bases and J by 4 bases. The DNA for the CDR3 is TGTGCCAGCAGCCGATTCAGGGGGCCAGATACGCAGTATTTT. Protein sequence: CASSRFRGPDTQYF.

CDR3 sequence (DNA): TGCGCCAGCAGCCAACCGGGACAGGGGCTCGAGGGCTACACCTTC. Translating it yields CASSQPGQGLEGYTF. The genes are TRBV5-1 and TRBJ1-2; 10 bases are shared with TRBD1. The V gene's germline CDR1 is SGHRS and CDR2 YFSETQ. This CDR3 is built from 15 residues. V gave up 4 bases and J gave up 8 bases; unmatched junction bases: 11.

The gene calls are TRBV6-5 and TRBJ1-1; D remains ambiguous. The germline V gene has CDR1 MNHEY and CDR2 SVGAGI. V was clipped by 2 bases and J by 11 bases, with 9 bases between them. The length of the CDR3 is 11 residues. The CDR3 DNA sequence: TGTGCCAGCAGTTACGGGGATGTGGCTTTCTTT. Translating gives CASSYGDVAFF.

The chain carries TRBV6-5 and TRBJ1-2; D is undetermined. V lost 2 bases and J lost 6, with 10 bases in between. The CDR3 runs 13 residues. Germline CDR1 MNHEY, CDR2 SVGAGI. CDR3 protein: CASSYGPSDGYTF. The CDR3 DNA is TGTGCCAGCAGTTACGGCCCATCGGATGGCTACACCTTC.

The chain recombines TRBV10-2 with TRBJ2-1; 12 positions agree with TRBD2. The V segment lost 4 bases and the J segment 8 bases; nucleotides outside the gene matches: 6. Germline values: CDR1 WSHSY, CDR2 SAAADI. The CDR3 consists of 15 residues. The CDR3: CASSGLAGERDEQFF. CDR3 nucleotides: TGCGCCAGCAGTGGACTAGCGGGGGAACGGGATGAGCAGTTCTTC.